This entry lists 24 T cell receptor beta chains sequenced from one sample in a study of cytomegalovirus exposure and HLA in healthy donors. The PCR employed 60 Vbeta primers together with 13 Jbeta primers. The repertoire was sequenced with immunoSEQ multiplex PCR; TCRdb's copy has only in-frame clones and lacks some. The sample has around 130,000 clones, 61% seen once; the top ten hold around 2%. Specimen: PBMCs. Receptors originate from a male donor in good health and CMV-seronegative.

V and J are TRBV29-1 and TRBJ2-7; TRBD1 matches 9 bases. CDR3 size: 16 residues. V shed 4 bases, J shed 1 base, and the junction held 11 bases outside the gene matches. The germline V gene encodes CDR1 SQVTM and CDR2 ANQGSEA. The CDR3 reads CSVGGLTGGASYEQYF. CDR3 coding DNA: TGCAGCGTTGGGGGTTTGACAGGGGGGGCGTCCTACGAGCAGTACTTC.

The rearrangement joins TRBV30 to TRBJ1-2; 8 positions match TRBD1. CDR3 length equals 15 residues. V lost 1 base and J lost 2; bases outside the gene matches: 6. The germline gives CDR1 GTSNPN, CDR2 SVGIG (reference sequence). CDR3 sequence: CAWSGLGTGNYGYTF. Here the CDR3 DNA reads TGTGCCTGGAGTGGCCTAGGGACAGGAAACTATGGCTACACCTTC.

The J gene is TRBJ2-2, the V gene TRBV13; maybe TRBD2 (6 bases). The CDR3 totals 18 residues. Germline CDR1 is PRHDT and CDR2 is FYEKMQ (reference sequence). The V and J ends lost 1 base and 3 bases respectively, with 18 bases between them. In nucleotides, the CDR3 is TGTGCCAGCAGCTTAGAGAGGACTCGGAGGGGACACACCGGGGAGCTGTTTTTT. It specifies CASSLERTRRGHTGELFF.

The CDR3 DNA reads TGTGCCAGCAGCTTGGAGGGGGGGCGAGTGCAGTATTTT. This encodes CASSLEGGRVQYF. The rearrangement joins TRBV5-6 to TRBJ2-3; D possibly corresponds to TRBD2 (7 bases). Trimming stripped 0 bases from V and 11 bases from J, with 13 bases between. In germline, CDR1 is SGHDT, CDR2 YYEEEE. This CDR3 is built from 13 residues. The complete variable domain, with remaining parts taken from reference TRBV5-6 and TRBJ2-3, reads DAGVTQSPTHLIKTRGQQVTLRCSPKSGHDTVSWYQQALGQGPQFIFQYYEEEERQRGNFPDRFSGHQFPNYSSELNVNALLLGDSALYLCASSLEGGRVQYFGPGTRLTVL.

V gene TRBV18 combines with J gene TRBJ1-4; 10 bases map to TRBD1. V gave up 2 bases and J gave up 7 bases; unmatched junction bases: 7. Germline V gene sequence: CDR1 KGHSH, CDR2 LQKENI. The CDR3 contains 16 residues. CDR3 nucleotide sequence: TGTGCCAGCTCACCAAGGGACAGGGGCAGGAGTGAAAAACTGTTTTTT. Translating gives CASSPRDRGRSEKLFF. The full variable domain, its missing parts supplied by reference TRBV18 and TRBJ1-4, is NAGVMQNPRHLVRRRGQEARLRCSPMKGHSHVYWYRQLPEEGLKFMVYLQKENIIDESGMPKERFSAEFPKEGPSILRIQQVVRGDSAAYFCASSPRDRGRSEKLFFGSGTQLSVL.

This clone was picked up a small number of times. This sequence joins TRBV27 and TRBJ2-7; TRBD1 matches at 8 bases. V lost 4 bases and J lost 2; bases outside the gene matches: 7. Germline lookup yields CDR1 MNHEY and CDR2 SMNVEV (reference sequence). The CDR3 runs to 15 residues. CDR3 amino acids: CASSYRQGLTYEQYF. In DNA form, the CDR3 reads TGTGCCAGCAGTTACCGACAGGGGCTTACCTACGAGCAGTACTTC.

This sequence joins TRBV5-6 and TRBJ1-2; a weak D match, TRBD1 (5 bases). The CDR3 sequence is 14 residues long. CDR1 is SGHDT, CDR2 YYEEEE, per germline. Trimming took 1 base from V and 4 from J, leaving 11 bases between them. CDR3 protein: CASSLTGFGYGYTF. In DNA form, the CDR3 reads TGTGCCAGCAGCTTGACAGGTTTTGGCTATGGCTACACCTTC.

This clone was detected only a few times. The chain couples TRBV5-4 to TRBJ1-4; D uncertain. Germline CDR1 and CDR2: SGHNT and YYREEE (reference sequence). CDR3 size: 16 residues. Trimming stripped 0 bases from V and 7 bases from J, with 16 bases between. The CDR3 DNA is TGTGCCAGCAGCTTGGATTTGCCCGGGAGGAGTGAAAAACTGTTTTTT. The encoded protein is CASSLDLPGRSEKLFF.

CDR3 in DNA: TGTGCCAGCAGCTTACCAGGGGTCGGAAACACCATATATTTT. It translates to CASSLPGVGNTIYF. V usage is TRBV7-9 and J usage is TRBJ1-3, with D maybe TRBD1 (6 bases). Germline CDR1 is SEHNR and CDR2 is FQNEAQ (reference sequence). V lost 2 bases to trimming and J lost 4 bases, with 9 bases between them. CDR3 length: 14 amino acids.

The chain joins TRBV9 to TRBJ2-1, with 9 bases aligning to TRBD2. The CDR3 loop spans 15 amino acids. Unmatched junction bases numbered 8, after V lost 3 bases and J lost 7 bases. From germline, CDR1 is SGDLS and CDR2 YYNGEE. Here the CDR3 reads CASSGGLAFQNEQFF. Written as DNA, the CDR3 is TGTGCCAGCAGCGGGGGACTAGCATTCCAAAATGAGCAGTTCTTC.

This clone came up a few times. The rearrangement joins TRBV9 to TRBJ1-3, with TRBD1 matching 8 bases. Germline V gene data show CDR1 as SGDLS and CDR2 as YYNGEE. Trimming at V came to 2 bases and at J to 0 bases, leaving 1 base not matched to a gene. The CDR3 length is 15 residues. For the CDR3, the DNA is TGTGCCAGCAGCGTCGGGACAGGCTCTGGAAACACCATATATTTT. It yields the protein CASSVGTGSGNTIYF. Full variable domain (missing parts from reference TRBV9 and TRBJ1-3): DSGVTQTPKHLITATGQRVTLRCSPRSGDLSVYWYQQSLDQGLQFLIQYYNGEERAKGNILERFSAQQFPDLHSELNLSSLELGDSALYFCASSVGTGSGNTIYFGEGSWLTVV.

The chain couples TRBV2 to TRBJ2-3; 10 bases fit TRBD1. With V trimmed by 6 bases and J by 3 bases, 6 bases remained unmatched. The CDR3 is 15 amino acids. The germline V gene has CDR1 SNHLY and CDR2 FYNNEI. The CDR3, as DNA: TGTGCCAGCAGGTCTGGACAGGGGGAGACAGATACGCAGTATTTT. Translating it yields CASRSGQGETDTQYF.

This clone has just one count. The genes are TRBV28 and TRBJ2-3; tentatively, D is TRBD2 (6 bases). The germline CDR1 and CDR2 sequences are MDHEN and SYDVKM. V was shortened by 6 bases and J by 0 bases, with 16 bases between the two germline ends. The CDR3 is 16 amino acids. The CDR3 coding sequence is TGTGCCAGCAGCCATTTAGGCGGGATAAGCACAGATACGCAGTATTTT. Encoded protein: CASSHLGGISTDTQYF.

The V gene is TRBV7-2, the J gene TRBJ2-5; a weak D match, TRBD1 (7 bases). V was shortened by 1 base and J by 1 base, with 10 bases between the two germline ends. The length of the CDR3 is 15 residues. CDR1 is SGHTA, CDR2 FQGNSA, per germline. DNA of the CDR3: TGTGCCAGCAGCTTAGGCAGGGGGGTCCAAGAGACCCAGTACTTC. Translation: CASSLGRGVQETQYF.

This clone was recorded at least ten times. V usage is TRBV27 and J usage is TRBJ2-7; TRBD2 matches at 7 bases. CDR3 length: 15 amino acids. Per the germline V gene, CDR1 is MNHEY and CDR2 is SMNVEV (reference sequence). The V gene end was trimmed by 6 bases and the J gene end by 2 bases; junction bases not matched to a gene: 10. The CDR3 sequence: CASRITSGTTYEQYF. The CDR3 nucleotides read TGTGCCAGCAGGATAACAAGCGGGACCACCTACGAGCAGTACTTC.

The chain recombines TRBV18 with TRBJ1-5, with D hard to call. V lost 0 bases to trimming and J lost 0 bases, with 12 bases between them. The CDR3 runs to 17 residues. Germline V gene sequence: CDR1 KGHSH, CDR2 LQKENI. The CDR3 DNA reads TGTGCCAGCTCACCACCCAATGAGGTGGATAGCAATCAGCCCCAGCATTTT. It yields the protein CASSPPNEVDSNQPQHF.

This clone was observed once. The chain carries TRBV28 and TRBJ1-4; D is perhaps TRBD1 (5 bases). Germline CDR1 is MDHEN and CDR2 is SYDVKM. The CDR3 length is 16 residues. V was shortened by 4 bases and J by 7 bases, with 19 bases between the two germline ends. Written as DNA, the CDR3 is TGTGCCAGCAGTTCCCCCGGGGGGGGAAAGAGTGAAAAACTGTTTTTT. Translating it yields CASSSPGGGKSEKLFF.

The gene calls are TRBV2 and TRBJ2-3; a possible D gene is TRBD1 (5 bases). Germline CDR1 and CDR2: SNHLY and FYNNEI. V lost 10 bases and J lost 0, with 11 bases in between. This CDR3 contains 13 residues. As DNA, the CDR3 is TGTGCCACCAGACAGTTCAGCACAGATACGCAGTATTTT. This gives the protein CATRQFSTDTQYF.

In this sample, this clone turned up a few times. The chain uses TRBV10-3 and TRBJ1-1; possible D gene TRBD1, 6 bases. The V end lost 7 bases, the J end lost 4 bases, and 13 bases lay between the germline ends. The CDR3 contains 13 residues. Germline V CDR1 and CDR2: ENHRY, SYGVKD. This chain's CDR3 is CAITWDTSTEAFF. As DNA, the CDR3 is TGTGCCATCACCTGGGACACTTCCACTGAAGCTTTCTTT.

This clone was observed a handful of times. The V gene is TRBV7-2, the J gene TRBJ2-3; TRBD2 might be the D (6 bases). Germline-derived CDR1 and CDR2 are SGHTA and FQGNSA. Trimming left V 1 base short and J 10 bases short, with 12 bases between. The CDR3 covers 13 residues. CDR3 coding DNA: TGTGCCAGCAGCTTAGTCCCGGAGGGCGCGCAGTATTTT. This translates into CASSLVPEGAQYF. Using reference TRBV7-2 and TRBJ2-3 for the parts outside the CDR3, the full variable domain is GAGVSQSPSNKVTEKGKDVELRCDPISGHTALYWYRQSLGQGLEFLIYFQGNSAPDKSGLPSDRFSAERTGGSVSTLTIQRTQQEDSAVYLCASSLVPEGAQYFGPGTRLTVL.

CDR3 DNA: TGTGCCAGCAGTTACCCCGGGAGGGGGAACACTGAAGCTTTCTTT. Translating it yields CASSYPGRGNTEAFF. The chain has TRBV6-6 and TRBJ1-1, with a weak D call TRBD1 (5 bases). V lost 2 bases and J 1 base, leaving 11 bases between the germline ends. Per germline, CDR1 MNHNY and CDR2 SVGAGI (reference sequence). The CDR3 totals 15 residues.

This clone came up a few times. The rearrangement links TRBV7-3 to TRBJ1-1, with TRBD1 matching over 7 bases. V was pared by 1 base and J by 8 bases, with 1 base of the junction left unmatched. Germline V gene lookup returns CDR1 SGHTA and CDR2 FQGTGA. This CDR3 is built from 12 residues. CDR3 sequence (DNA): TGTGCCAGCAGCTTAAAAGGGGGCGAAGCTTTCTTT. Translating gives CASSLKGGEAFF.

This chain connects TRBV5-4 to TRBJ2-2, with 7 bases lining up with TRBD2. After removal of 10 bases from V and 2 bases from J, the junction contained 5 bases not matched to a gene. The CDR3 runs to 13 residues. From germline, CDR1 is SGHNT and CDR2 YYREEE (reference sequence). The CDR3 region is CALGGANTGELFF. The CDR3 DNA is TGTGCCTTGGGAGGGGCAAACACCGGGGAGCTGTTTTTT.

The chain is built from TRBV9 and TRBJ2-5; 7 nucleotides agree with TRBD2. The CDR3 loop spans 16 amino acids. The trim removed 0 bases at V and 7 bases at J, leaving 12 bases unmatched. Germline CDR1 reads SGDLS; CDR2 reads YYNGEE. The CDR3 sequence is CASSVGGVAGLGTQYF. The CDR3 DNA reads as TGTGCCAGCAGCGTAGGGGGGGTAGCGGGCCTAGGGACCCAGTACTTC.